Listed below are T cell receptor beta chains from one sample, sequenced in a study of shared clonotypes between healthy human individuals. Measured with immunoSEQ multiplex PCR; TCRdb has only the in-frame clones, and not every one. The table lists roughly 720,000 clones, roughly 91% of them singletons. The sequenced sample was memory CD8+ T cells from PBMCs. The receptors were gathered from a man between 18 and 35 years old in good health. Some clones in this sample may be carry-over from other donors' samples. CDR3s include the opening cysteine and the closing phenylalanine or tryptophan. The D gene is left open where the match is weak. The size of a clone is reported for some rows only, either as once, few or many, or as a class for expanded clones.

abundance: -; d_gene: TRBD1; v_gene: TRBV9; j_gene: TRBJ2-3; CDR3nt: TGTGCCAGCAGCGAAGGGACAGCACTAACTACAGATACGCAGTATTTT; CDR3aa: CASSEGTALTTDTQYF
abundance: -; d_gene: -; v_gene: TRBV13; j_gene: TRBJ1-2; CDR3nt: TGTGCCAGCAGCTTCGGACAGAGTAACTATGGCTACACCTTC; CDR3aa: CASSFGQSNYGYTF
abundance: -; d_gene: -; v_gene: TRBV28; j_gene: TRBJ2-4; CDR3nt: TGTGCCAGCAGGGGAGTCCGCCTCCCCAAAAACATTCAGTACTTC; CDR3aa: CASRGVRLPKNIQYF
abundance: -; d_gene: -; v_gene: TRBV13; j_gene: TRBJ1-2; CDR3nt: TGTGCCAGCAGCTTAGGACAGGGAAATAACTATGGCTACACCTTC; CDR3aa: CASSLGQGNNYGYTF
abundance: -; d_gene: TRBD1; v_gene: TRBV7-9; j_gene: TRBJ1-2; CDR3nt: TGTGCCAGCAGCTTAATCCCGGGACAGGGGCATGGCTACACCTTC; CDR3aa: CASSLIPGQGHGYTF
abundance: -; d_gene: TRBD1; v_gene: TRBV19; j_gene: TRBJ1-2; CDR3nt: TGTGCCAGTAGTAGCCGACAGGGGGCCGGCGTACTCTATGGCTACACCTTC; CDR3aa: CASSSRQGAGVLYGYTF
abundance: once; d_gene: -; v_gene: TRBV9; j_gene: TRBJ1-2; CDR3nt: TGTGCCAGCAGCGTAACTGGCCGGAGCTGTGGCTACACCTTC; CDR3aa: CASSVTGRSCGYTF
abundance: -; d_gene: TRBD2; v_gene: TRBV10-3; j_gene: TRBJ2-2; CDR3nt: TGTGCCACCCGGGAGGGAGCCGGGGAGCTGTTTTTT; CDR3aa: CATREGAGELFF
abundance: -; d_gene: TRBD1; v_gene: TRBV4-1; j_gene: TRBJ1-6; CDR3nt: TGCGCCAGCAGCCTAGACAGGGGGGGAGGTTCACCCCTCCACTTT; CDR3aa: CASSLDRGGGSPLHF
abundance: -; d_gene: -; v_gene: TRBV4-1; j_gene: TRBJ1-5; CDR3nt: TGCGCCAGCAGCCAAGACCCCAGCGTAACAGGTAGCAATCAGCCCCAGCATTTT; CDR3aa: CASSQDPSVTGSNQPQHF
abundance: -; d_gene: TRBD2; v_gene: TRBV11-3; j_gene: TRBJ2-1; CDR3nt: TGTGCCAGCAGCTTAGATAAGACGGGAGGAACCCACAATGAGCAGTTCTTC; CDR3aa: CASSLDKTGGTHNEQFF